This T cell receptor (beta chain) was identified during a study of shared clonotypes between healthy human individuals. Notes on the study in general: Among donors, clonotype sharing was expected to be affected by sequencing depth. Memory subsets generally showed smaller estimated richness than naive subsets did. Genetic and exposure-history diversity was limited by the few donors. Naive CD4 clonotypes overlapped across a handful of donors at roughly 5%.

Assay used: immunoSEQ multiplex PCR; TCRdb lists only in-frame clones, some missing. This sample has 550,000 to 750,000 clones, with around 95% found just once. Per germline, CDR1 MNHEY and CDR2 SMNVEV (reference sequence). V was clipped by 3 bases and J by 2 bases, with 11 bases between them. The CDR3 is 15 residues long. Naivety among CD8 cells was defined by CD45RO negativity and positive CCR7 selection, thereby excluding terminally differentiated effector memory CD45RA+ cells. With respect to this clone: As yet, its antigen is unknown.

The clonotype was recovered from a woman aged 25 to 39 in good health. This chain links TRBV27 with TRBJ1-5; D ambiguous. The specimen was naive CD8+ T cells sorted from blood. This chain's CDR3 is CASSLMGIGNQPQHF. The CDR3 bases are TGTGCCAGCAGTTTGATGGGAATCGGCAATCAGCCCCAGCATTTT.